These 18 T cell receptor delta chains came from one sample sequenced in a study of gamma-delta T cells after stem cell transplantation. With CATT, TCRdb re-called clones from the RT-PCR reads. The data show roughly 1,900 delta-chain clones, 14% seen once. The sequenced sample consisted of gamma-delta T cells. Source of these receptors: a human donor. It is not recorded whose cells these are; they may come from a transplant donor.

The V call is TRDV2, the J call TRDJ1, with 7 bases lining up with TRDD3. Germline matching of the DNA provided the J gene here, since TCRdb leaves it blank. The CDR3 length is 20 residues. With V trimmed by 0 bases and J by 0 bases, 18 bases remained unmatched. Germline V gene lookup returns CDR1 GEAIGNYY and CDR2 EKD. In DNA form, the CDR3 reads TGTGCCTGTGACACCGTCTCGACTGGGGTGGGGGGCGCGTACACCGATAAACTCATCTTT. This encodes CACDTVSTGVGGAYTDKLIF.

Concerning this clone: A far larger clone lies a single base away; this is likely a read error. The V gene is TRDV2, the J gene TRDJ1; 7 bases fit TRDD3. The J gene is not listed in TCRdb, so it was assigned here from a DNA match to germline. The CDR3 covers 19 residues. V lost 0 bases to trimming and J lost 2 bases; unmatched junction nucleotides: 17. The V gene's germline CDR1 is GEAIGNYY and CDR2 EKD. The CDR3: CACDTRLSLTGEETDKLIF. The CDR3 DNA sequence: TGTGCCTGTGACACCCGCCTAAGCCTTACTGGGGAAGAAACCGATAAACTCATCTTT.

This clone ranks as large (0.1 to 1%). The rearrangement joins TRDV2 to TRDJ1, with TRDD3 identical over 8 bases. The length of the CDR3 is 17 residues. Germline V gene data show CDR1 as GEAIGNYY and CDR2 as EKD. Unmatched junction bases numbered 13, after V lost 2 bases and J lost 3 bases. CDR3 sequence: CACDILSGDKESDKLIF. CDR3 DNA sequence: TGTGCCTGTGACATCCTGTCGGGGGATAAGGAATCCGATAAACTCATCTTT.

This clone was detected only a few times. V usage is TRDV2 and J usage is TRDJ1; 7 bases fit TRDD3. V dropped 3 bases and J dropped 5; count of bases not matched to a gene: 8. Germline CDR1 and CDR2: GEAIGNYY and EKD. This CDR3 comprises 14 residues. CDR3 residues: CACDSLGDRDKLIF. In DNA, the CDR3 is TGTGCCTGTGACTCATTGGGGGACCGAGATAAACTCATCTTT.

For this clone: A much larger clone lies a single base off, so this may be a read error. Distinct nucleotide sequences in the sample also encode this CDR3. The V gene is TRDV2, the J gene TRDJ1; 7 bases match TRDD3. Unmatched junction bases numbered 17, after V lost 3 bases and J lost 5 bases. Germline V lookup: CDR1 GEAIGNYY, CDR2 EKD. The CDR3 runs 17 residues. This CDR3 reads CACDAVLGTSTPDKLIF. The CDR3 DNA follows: TGTGCCTGTGACGCAGTACTGGGGACCAGCACCCCTGATAAACTCATCTTT.

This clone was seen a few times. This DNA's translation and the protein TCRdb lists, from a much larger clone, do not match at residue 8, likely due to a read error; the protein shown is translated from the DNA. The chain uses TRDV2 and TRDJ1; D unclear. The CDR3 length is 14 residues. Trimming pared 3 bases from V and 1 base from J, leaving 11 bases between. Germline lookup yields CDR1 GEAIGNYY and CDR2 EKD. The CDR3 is CACDHIASTDKLIF. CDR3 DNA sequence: TGTGCCTGTGACCATATTGCAAGCACCGATAAACTCATCTTT.

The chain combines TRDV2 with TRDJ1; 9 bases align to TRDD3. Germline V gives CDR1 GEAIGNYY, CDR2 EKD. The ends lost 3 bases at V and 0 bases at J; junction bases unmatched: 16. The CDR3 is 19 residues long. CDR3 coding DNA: TGTGCCTGTGACCCCCTTACCCCTTACCCTGGGGGATACACCGATAAACTCATCTTT. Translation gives CACDPLTPYPGGYTDKLIF.

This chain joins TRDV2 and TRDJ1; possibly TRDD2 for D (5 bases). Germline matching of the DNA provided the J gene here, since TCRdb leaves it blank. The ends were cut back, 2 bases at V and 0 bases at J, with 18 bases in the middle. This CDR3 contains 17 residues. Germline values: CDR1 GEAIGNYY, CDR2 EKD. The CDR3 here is CACDILGVPTYTDKLIF. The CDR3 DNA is TGTGCCTGTGACATCTTAGGGGTACCTACATACACCGATAAACTCATCTTT.

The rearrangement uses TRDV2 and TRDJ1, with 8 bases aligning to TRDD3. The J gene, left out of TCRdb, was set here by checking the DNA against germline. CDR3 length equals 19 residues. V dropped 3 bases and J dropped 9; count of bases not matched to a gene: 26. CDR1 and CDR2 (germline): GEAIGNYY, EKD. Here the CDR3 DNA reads TGTGCCTGTGACTCCTTAACTGGGGGCCCCACAGAAGGTCCCTATCAACTCATCTTT. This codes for CACDSLTGGPTEGPYQLIF.

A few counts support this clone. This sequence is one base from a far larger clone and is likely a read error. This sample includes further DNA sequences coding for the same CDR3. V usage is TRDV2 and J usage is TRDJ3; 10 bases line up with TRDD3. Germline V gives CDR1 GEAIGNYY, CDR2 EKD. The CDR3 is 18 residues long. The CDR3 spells CACDLLGDNSWDTRQMFF. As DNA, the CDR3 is TGCGCCTGTGATCTTCTGGGGGATAACTCCTGGGACACCCGACAGATGTTTTTC.

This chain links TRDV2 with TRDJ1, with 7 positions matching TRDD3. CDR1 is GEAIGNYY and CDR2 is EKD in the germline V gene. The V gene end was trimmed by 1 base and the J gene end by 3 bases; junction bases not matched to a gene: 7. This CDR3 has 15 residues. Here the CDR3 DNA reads TGTGCCTGTGACACGATAGGGGATAGGTCCGATAAACTCATCTTT. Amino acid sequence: CACDTIGDRSDKLIF.

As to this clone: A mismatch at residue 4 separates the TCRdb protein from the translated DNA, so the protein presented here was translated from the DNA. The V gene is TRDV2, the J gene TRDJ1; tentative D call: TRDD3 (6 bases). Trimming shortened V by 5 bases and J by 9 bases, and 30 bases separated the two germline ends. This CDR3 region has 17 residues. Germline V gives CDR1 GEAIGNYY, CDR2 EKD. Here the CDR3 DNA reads TGTGCCTGTGGCACTGTTCGATGGGGGCCCCAAGGGCCCGAACTCATCTTT. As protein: CACGTVRWGPQGPELIF.

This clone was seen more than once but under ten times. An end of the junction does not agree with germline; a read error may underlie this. CDR3 sequence reads: CSCDTMENRSAQLFF. The CDR3 DNA is TGTTCCTGTGACACCATGGAGAACAGAAGCGCACAACTCTTCTTT. This rearrangement joins TRDV2 to TRDJ2, with no clear D. Germline values: CDR1 GEAIGNYY, CDR2 EKD. The CDR3 is made up of 15 amino acids.

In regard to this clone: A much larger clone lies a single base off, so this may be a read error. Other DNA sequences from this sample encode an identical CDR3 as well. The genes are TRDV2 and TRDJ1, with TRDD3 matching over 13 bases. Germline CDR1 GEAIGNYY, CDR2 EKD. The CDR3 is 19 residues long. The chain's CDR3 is CACDSVETGGYAYTDKLIF. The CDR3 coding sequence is TGTGCCTGTGACTCCGTTGAAACTGGGGGATACGCGTACACCGATAAACTTATCTTT.

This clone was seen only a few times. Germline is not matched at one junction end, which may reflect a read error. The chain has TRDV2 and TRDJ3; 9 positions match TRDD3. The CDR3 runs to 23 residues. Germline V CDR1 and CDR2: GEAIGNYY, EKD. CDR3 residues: CACDTLLGQGDTGISWATRQMFF. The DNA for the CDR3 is TGTGCCTGTGACACCCTCCTCGGTCAGGGGGATACTGGAATCTCCTGGGCCACCCGACAGATGTTTTTC.

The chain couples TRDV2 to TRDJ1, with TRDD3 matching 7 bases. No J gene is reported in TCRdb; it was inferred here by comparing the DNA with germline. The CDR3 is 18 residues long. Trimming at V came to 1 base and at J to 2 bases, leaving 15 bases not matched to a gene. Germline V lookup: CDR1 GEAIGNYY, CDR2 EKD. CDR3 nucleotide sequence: TGTGCCTGTGACACAAGCCTTACTGTGGGATACTTAACCGATAAACTCATCTTT. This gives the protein CACDTSLTVGYLTDKLIF.

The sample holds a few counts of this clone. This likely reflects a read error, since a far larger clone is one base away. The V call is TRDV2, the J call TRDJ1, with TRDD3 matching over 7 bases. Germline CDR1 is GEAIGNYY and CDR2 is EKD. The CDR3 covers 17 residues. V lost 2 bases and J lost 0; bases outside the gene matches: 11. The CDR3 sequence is CACDSLLGNTHTDKLIF. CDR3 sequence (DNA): TGTGCCTGTGACAGCCTACTGGGGAATACGCACACCGATAAACTCATCTTT.

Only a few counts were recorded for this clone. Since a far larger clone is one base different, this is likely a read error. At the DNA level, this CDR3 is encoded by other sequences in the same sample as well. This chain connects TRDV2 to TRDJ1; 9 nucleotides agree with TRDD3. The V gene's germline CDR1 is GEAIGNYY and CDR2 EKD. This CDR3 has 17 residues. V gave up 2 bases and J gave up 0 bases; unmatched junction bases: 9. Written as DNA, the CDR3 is TGTGCCTGTGACAGCCTACTGGGGGACACGCACACCGATAAACTCATCTTT. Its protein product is CACDSLLGDTHTDKLIF.